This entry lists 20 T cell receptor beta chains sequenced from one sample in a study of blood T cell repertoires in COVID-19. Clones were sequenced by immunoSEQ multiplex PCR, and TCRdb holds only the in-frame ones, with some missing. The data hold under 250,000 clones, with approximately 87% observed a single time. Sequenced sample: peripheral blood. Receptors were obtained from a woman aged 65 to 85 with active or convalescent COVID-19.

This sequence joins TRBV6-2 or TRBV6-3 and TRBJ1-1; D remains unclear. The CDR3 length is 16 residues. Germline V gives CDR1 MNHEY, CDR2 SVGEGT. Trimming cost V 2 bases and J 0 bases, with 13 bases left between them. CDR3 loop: CASSYGSGPLNTEAFF. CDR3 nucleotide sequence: TGTGCCAGCAGTTACGGGTCAGGCCCGTTGAACACTGAAGCTTTCTTT.

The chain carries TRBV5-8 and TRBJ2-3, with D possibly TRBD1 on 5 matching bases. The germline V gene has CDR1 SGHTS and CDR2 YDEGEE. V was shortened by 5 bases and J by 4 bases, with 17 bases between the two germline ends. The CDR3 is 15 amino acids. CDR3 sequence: CASSFRAGPADTQYF. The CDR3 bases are TGTGCCAGCAGTTTCAGGGCCGGCCCCGCAGATACGCAGTATTTT.

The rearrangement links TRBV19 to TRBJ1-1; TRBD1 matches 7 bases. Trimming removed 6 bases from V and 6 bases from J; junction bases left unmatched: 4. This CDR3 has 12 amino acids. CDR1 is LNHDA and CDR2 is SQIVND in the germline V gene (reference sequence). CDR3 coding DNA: TGTGCCAGTAGAAGGGGGCAAGCTGAAGCTTTCTTT. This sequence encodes CASRRGQAEAFF.

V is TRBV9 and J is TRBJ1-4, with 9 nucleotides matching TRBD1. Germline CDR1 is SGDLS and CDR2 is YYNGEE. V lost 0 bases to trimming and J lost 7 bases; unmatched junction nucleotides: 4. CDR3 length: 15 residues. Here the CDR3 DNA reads TGTGCCAGCAGCGTAGGGACAGGGGAGGGTGAAAAACTGTTTTTT. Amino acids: CASSVGTGEGEKLFF.

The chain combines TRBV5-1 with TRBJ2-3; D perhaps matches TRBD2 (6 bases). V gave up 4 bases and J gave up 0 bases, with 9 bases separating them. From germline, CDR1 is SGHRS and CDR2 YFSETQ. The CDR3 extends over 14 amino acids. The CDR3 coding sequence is TGCGCCAGCAGCCCCGGGACTAGCACAGATACGCAGTATTTT. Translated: CASSPGTSTDTQYF. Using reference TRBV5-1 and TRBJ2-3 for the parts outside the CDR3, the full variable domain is KAGVTQTPRYLIKTRGQQVTLSCSPISGHRSVSWYQQTPGQGLQFLFEYFSETQRNKGNFPGRFSGRQFSNSRSEMNVSTLELGDSALYLCASSPGTSTDTQYFGPGTRLTVL.

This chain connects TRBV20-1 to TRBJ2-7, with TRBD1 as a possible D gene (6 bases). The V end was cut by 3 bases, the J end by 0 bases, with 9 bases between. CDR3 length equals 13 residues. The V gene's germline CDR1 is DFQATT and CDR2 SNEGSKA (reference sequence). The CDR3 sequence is CSASTGSSYEQYF. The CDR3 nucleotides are TGCAGTGCTAGTACAGGGAGCTCCTACGAGCAGTACTTC.

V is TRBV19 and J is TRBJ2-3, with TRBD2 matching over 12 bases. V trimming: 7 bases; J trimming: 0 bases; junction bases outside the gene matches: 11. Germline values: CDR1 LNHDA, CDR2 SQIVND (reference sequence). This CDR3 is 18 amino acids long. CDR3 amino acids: CASNPFGLAGGSTDTQYF. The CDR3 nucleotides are TGTGCCAGTAACCCCTTTGGGCTAGCGGGGGGGAGCACAGATACGCAGTATTTT.

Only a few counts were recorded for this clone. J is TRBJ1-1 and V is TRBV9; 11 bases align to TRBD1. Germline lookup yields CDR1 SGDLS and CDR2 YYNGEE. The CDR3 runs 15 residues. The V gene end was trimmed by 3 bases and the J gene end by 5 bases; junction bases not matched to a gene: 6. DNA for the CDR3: TGTGCCAGCAGCGAAGGGACAGGGGGACGGACTGAAGCTTTCTTT. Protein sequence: CASSEGTGGRTEAFF. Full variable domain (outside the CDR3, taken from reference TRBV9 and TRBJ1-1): DSGVTQTPKHLITATGQRVTLRCSPRSGDLSVYWYQQSLDQGLQFLIQYYNGEERAKGNILERFSAQQFPDLHSELNLSSLELGDSALYFCASSEGTGGRTEAFFGQGTRLTVV.

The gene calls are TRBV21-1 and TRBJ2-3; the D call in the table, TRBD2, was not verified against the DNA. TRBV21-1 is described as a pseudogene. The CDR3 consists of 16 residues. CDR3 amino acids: CASSKERCDRTDTQYF. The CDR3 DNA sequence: TGTGCCAGCAGCAAAGAGCGCTGCGACCGCACAGATACGCAGTATTTT.

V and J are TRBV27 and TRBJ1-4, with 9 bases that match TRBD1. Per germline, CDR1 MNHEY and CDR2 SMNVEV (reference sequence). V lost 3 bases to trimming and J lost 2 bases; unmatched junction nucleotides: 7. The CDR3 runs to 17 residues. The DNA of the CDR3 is TGTGCCAGCAGTTTGCTTACAGGGGGCCGGACTAATGAAAAACTGTTTTTT. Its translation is CASSLLTGGRTNEKLFF.

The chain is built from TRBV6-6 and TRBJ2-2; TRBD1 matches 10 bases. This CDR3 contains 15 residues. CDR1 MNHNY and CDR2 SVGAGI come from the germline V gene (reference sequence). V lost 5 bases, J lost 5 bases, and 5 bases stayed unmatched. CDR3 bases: TGTGCCAGCAGTCCGACAGGGGGCGGGACCGGGGAGCTGTTTTTT. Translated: CASSPTGGGTGELFF.

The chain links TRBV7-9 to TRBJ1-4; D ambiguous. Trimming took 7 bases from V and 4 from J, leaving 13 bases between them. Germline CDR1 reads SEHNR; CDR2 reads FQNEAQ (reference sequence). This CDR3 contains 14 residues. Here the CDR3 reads CASTNDGDNEKLFF. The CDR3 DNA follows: TGTGCCAGCACTAACGACGGGGATAATGAAAAACTGTTTTTT.

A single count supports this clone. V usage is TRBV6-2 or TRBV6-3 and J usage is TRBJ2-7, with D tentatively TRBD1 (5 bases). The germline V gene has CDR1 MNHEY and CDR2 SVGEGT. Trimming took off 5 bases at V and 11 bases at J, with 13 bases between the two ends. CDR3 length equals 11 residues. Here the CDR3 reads CASSTWGREYF. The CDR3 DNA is TGTGCCAGCAGTACTTGGGGCAGAGAGTACTTC.

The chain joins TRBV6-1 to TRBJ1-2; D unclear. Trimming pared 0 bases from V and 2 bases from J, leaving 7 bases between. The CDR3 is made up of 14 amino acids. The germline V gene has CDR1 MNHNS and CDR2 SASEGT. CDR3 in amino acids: CASSEAARNYGYTF. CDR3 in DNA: TGTGCCAGCAGTGAAGCGGCCAGGAACTATGGCTACACCTTC.

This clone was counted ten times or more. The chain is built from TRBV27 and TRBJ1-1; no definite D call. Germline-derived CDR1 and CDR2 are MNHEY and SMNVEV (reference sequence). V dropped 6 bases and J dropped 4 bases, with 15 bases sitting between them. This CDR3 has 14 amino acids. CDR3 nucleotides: TGTGCCAGCAGGCCCCGGGGTGGTTTCACTGAAGCTTTCTTT. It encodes CASRPRGGFTEAFF.

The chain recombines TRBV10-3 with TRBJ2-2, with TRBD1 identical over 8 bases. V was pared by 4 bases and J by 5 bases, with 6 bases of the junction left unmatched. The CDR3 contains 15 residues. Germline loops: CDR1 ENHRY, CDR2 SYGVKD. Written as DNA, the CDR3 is TGTGCCATCAGTGTATCAGGGGGCGCGACCGGGGAGCTGTTTTTT. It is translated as CAISVSGGATGELFF.

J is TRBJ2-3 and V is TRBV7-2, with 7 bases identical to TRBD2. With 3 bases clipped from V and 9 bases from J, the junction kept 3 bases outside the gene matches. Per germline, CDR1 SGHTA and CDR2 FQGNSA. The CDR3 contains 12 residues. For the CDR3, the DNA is TGTGCCAGCAGCTTTGGCGGGGGAACGCAGTATTTT. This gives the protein CASSFGGGTQYF.

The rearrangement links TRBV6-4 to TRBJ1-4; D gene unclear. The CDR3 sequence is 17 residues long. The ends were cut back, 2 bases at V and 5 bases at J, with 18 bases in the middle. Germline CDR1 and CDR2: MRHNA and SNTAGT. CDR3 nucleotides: TGTGCCAGCAGTGACGCCCCCCTTCCTTGCGGAAATGAAAAACTGTTTTTT. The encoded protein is CASSDAPLPCGNEKLFF.

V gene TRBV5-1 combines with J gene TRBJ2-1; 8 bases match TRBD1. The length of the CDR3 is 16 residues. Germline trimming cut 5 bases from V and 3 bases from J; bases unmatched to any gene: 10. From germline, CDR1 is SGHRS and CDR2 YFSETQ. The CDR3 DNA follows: TGCGCCAGCAGGGGGATTCAGGGGGCGGACTACAATGAGCAGTTCTTC. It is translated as CASRGIQGADYNEQFF.

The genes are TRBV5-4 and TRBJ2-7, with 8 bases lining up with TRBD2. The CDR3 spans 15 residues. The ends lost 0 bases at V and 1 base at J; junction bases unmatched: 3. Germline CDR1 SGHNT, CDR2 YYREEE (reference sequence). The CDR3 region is CASSLGLARSYEQYF. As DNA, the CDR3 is TGTGCCAGCAGCTTGGGACTAGCGCGTTCCTACGAGCAGTACTTC.